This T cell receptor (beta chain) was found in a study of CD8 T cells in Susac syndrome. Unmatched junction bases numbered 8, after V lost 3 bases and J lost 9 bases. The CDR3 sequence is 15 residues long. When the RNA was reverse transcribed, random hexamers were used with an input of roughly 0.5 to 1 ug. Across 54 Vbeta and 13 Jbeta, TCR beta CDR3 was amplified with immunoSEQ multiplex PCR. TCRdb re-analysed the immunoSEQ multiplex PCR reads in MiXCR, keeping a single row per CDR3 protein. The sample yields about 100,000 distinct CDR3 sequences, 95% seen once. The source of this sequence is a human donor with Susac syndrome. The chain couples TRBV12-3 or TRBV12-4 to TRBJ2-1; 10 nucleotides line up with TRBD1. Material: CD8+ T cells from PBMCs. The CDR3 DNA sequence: TGTGCCAGCAGTTTCAGGACAGGGGGTTTAGGTGAGCAGTTCTTC. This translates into CASSFRTGGLGEQFF.